This T cell receptor beta chain was profiled in a study of shared clonotypes between healthy human individuals. Whole-study findings and limits: It was the few donors that limited the genetic and exposure-history diversity represented.

The data were produced by immunoSEQ multiplex PCR, yet TCRdb's version contains in-frame clones alone and is incomplete. Among 1,500,000 or so clones listed, approximately 98.5% were seen once. On this clone itself: The antigen is unknown.

The ends lost 1 base at V and 4 bases at J; junction bases unmatched: 7. CDR1 is SGHDN, CDR2 FVKESK, per germline. The CDR3 is made up of 17 amino acids. Sequenced: naive CD4+ T cells sorted from blood. Noted subset: CD45RA+ positively selected. V is TRBV14 and J is TRBJ2-3; 11 nucleotides line up with TRBD1. The sequence was collected from a man aged 25-40 years in good health. The CDR3 sequence: CASSQAPWTGGADTQYF. CDR3 in DNA: TGTGCCAGCAGCCAAGCACCCTGGACAGGGGGCGCAGATACGCAGTATTTT.